These 5 T cell receptor beta chains were sequenced from one sample in a study of T cell repertoires in cytomegalovirus infection. Their cognate antigens are unknown. TCRdb independently ran MiXCR on the reads; one entry per CDR3 protein. This sample carries approximately 1,000,000 distinct CDR3 sequences, approximately 31% of them seen once, and the ten largest clones take under 15%. Sequencing was performed on cultured CD8+ T cells from PBMCs, taken from culture after CMV antigen stimulation. The receptors shown here come from a human donor in good health (CMV status not recorded). Some clones in this sample may be carry-over from other donors' samples.

This clonotype has more than one count but fewer than ten. V is TRBV24-1 and J is TRBJ2-3; tentative D call: TRBD1 (6 bases). Trimming shortened V by 4 bases and J by 6 bases, and 22 bases separated the two germline ends. The CDR3 is 17 amino acids. CDR1 KGHDR and CDR2 SFDVKD come from the germline V gene. Written as DNA, the CDR3 is TGTGCCACCAGTGACCCTGCGGCAGGGGCAGGACGGGATACGCAGTATTTT. Translating it yields CATSDPAAGAGRDTQYF.

This clonotype was counted ten times or more. This chain uses TRBV7-6 with TRBJ2-7; 9 bases are shared with TRBD1. The V and J ends lost 0 bases and 4 bases, in that order; junction bases with no gene match: 4. The CDR3 length is 15 residues. The germline V gene encodes CDR1 SGHVS and CDR2 FNYEAQ. This CDR3 reads CASSLAGTGWYEQYF. The CDR3 DNA reads as TGTGCCAGCAGCTTAGCGGGGACAGGGTGGTACGAGCAGTACTTC.

The genes are TRBV20-1 and TRBJ1-6; D unclear. Trimming left V 3 bases short and J 0 bases short, with 9 bases between. The CDR3 length is 15 residues. CDR1 is DFQATT and CDR2 is SNEGSKA in the germline V gene (reference sequence). The CDR3 nucleotides are TGCAGTGCTAGGGTCTACAGCTCCTATAATTCACCCCTCCACTTT. It translates to CSARVYSSYNSPLHF.

This clonotype came up many times. The chain employs TRBV7-6 and TRBJ2-7, with 7 bases identical to TRBD1. This CDR3 has 13 amino acids. V was pared by 3 bases and J by 3 bases, with 2 bases of the junction left unmatched. Germline-derived CDR1 and CDR2 are SGHVS and FNYEAQ. CDR3 region: CASSFRDSYEQYF. The DNA of the CDR3 is TGTGCCAGCAGCTTCCGGGACAGCTACGAGCAGTACTTC.

This clonotype was counted only a few times. The chain links TRBV7-9 to TRBJ1-6; D remains ambiguous. This CDR3 has 17 residues. The V and J ends lost 2 bases and 9 bases respectively, with 20 bases between them. Germline values: CDR1 SEHNR, CDR2 FQNEAQ (reference sequence). DNA of the CDR3: TGTGCCAGCAGCTTATGGGGAAAAACTAGTGAAATTTCACCCCTCCACTTT. Translation: CASSLWGKTSEISPLHF.